The 5 T cell receptor beta chains below were found in one sample sequenced in a study of shared clonotypes between healthy human individuals. The data were produced by immunoSEQ multiplex PCR, yet TCRdb's version contains in-frame clones alone and is incomplete. The sample holds around 200,000 clones; 66% are singletons and the top ten take 8% to 13%. Material: memory CD4+ T cells sorted from blood. This sample's subset: CD45RA-negative fraction. The receptors come from a man aged 25-40 years in good health.

The CDR3 loop reads CASSSGQGNNEQFF. CDR3 nucleotide sequence: TGTGCCAGCAGTAGCGGACAGGGAAACAATGAGCAGTTCTTC. V and J are TRBV6-1 and TRBJ2-1, with 8 bases lining up with TRBD1. There are 14 residues in the CDR3. Germline loops: CDR1 MNHNS, CDR2 SASEGT. V was clipped by 5 bases and J by 5 bases; unmatched bases: 5.

This clone has just a few counts. The chain employs TRBV10-3 and TRBJ1-5; D is undetermined. Germline V CDR1 and CDR2: ENHRY, SYGVKD. The CDR3 totals 15 residues. Trimming left V 7 bases short and J 0 bases short, with 13 bases between. The DNA of the CDR3 is TGTGCCATCAACTGTACTGCCGATAGCAATCAGCCCCAGCATTTT. Its protein product is CAINCTADSNQPQHF.

V is TRBV9 and J is TRBJ1-2; TRBD1 agrees at 8 bases. The CDR3 spans 16 residues. Germline assignment: CDR1 SGDLS and CDR2 YYNGEE. With V trimmed by 3 bases and J by 4 bases, 11 bases remained unmatched. CDR3 bases: TGTGCCAGCAGCGAGCCAAGGACAGGGCGAAGCTATGGCTACACCTTC. It yields the protein CASSEPRTGRSYGYTF.

The CDR3: CASSEIRYNGIQYF. CDR3 coding DNA: TGCGCCAGCAGTGAAATACGGTACAATGGCATTCAGTACTTC. The genes are TRBV10-1 and TRBJ2-4, with D uncertain. Germline V gives CDR1 WNHNN, CDR2 SYGVQD (reference sequence). This CDR3 is built from 14 residues. The V end lost 3 bases, the J end lost 9 bases, and 15 bases lay between the germline ends.

The V gene is TRBV11-2, the J gene TRBJ2-7, with 7 bases lining up with TRBD1. The CDR3 is 17 amino acids. The V segment lost 5 bases and the J segment 0 bases; nucleotides outside the gene matches: 13. From germline, CDR1 is SGHAT and CDR2 FQNNGV. This CDR3 is CASSHYYQGEISYEQYF. The CDR3 DNA reads TGTGCCAGCAGCCATTATTACCAGGGGGAGATCTCCTACGAGCAGTACTTC.